The clone carrying this T cell receptor (delta chain) has just a few counts. The entry originates in a study of gamma-delta T cells after stem cell transplantation. TCRdb called clones anew from the RT-PCR reads with CATT. Of about 1,500 delta-chain clones in the sample, approximately 9% are singletons; the top ten hold 20% to 25%. The V gene's germline CDR1 is GEAIGNYY and CDR2 EKD. After removal of 2 bases from V and 1 base from J, the junction contained 10 bases not matched to a gene. The CDR3 length is 17 residues. Specimen: gamma-delta T cells. The source is a human donor. It is not recorded whose cells these are; they may come from a transplant donor. J is TRDJ1 and V is TRDV2, with TRDD3 matching 9 bases. CDR3 bases: TGTGCCTGTGACAGCATTACTGGGGGACCCGTCACCGATAAACTCATCTTT. Its translation: CACDSITGGPVTDKLIF.